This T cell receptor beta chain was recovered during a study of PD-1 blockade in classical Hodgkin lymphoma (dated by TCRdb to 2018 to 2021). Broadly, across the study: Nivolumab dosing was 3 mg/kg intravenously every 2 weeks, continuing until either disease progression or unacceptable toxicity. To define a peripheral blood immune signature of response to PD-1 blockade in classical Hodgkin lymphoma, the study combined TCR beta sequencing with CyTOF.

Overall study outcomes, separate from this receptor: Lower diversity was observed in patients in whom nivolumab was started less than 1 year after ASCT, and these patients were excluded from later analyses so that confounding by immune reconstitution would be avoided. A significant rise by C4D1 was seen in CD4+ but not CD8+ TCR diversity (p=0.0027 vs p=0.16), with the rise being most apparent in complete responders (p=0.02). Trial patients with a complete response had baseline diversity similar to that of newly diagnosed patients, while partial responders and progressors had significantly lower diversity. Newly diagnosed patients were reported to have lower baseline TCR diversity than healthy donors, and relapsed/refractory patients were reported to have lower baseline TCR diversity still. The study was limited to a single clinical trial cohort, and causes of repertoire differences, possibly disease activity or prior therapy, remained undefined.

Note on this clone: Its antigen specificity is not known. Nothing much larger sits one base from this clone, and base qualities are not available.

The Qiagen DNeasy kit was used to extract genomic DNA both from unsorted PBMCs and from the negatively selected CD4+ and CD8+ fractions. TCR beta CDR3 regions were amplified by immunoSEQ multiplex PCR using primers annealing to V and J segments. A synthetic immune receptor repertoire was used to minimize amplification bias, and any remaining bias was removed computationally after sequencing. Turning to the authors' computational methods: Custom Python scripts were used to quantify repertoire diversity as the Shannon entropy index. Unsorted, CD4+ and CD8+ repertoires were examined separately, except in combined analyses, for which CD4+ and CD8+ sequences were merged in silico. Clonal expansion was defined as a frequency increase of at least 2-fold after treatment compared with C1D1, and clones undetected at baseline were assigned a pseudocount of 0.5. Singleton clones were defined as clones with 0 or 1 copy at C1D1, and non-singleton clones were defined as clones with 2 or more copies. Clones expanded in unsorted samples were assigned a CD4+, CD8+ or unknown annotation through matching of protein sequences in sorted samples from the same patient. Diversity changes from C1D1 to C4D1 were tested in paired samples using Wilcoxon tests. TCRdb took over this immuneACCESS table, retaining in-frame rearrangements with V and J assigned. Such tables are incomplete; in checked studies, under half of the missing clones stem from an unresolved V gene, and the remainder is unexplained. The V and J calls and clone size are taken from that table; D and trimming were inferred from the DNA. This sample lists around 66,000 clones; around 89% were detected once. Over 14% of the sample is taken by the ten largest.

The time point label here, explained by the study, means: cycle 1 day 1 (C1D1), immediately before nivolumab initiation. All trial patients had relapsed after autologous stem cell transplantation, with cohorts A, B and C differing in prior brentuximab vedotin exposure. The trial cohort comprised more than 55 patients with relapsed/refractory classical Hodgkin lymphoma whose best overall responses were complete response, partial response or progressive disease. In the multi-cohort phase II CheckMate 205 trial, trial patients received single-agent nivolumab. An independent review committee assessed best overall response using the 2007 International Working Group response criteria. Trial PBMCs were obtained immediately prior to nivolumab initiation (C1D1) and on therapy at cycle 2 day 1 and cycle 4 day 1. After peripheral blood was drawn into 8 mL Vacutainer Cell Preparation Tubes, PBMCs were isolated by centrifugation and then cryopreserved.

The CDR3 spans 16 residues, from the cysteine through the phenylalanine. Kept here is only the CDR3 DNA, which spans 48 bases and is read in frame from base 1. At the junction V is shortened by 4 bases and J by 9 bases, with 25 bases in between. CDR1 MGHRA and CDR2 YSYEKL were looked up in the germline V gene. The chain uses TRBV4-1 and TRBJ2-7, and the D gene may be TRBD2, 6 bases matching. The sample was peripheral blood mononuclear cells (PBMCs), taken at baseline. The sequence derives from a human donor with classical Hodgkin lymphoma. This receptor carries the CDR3 CASSPTWGVHWVWQYF. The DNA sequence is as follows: TGCGCCAGCAGCCCGACTTGGGGGGTCCATTGGGTATGGCAGTACTTC.